The 6 T cell receptor beta chains below all came from one sample that was sequenced in a study of shared clonotypes between healthy human individuals. Assay: immunoSEQ multiplex PCR; the TCRdb copy retains only in-frame clones and omits some. In the table there are under 2.5 million clones, under 95% of which are singletons. The sample was naive CD4+ T cells from PBMCs. Specified subset: CD45RA+ positively selected. These receptors were collected from a man aged 18 to 30 in good health. Some clones in this sample may be carry-over from other donors' samples.

The table lists this clone with a count of one. This sample includes further DNA sequences coding for the same CDR3. This chain joins TRBV30 and TRBJ2-5, with D possibly TRBD2 on 5 matching bases. Germline V CDR1 and CDR2: GTSNPN, SVGIG (reference sequence). The germline V and J ends were trimmed by 1 base and 5 bases, with 8 bases remaining between them. CDR3 length: 12 amino acids. CDR3 sequence: CAWSAPGETQYF. CDR3 sequence (DNA): TGTGCCTGGAGTGCTCCGGGGGAGACCCAGTACTTC.

In DNA form, the CDR3 reads TGTGCCAGCAGTGCACCACAGGGCCTTACTGAAGCTTTCTTT. Translation: CASSAPQGLTEAFF. This chain connects TRBV28 to TRBJ1-1; tentatively, D is TRBD1 (6 bases). In germline, CDR1 is MDHEN, CDR2 SYDVKM. Trimming stripped 5 bases from V and 5 bases from J, with 15 bases between. The CDR3 totals 14 residues. Complete variable domain (other parts from reference TRBV28 and TRBJ1-1): DVKVTQSSRYLVKRTGEKVFLECVQDMDHENMFWYRQDPGLGLRLIYFSYDVKMKEKGDIPEGYSVSREKKERFSLILESASTNQTSMYLCASSAPQGLTEAFFGQGTRLTVV.

This sequence joins TRBV5-3 and TRBJ2-5; possibly TRBD2 for D (6 bases). TRBV5-3 is treated as an ORF (open reading frame) with a function not yet certain. V was clipped by 7 bases and J by 11 bases, with 18 bases between them. The CDR3 totals 12 residues. This CDR3 reads CARGTEGREQYF. The DNA of the CDR3 is TGTGCCAGAGGGACGGAGGGAAGGGAGCAGTACTTC.

In its sample, this clone was seen once. The chain employs TRBV5-1 and TRBJ2-1; D remains ambiguous. This CDR3 is built from 14 residues. The germline V gene encodes CDR1 SGHRS and CDR2 YFSETQ. Trimming removed 0 bases from V and 9 bases from J, with 13 bases in between. The CDR3 region is CASSLVTPPGEQFF. The CDR3 region has the DNA TGCGCCAGCAGCTTGGTGACGCCCCCAGGTGAGCAGTTCTTC.

This clone was seen a single time. This chain joins TRBV25-1 and TRBJ2-2; D perhaps matches TRBD2 (6 bases). Germline values: CDR1 MGHDK, CDR2 SYGVNS. V lost 3 bases, J lost 5 bases, and 16 bases lay in between. The CDR3 sequence is 16 residues long. CDR3 DNA sequence: TGTGCCAGCAGTGACGGGCGCGCGGGGTTAACCGGGGAGCTGTTTTTT. This encodes CASSDGRAGLTGELFF.

The rearrangement joins TRBV27 to TRBJ2-5, with 9 positions matching TRBD1. Germline V gene lookup returns CDR1 MNHEY and CDR2 SMNVEV (reference sequence). The CDR3 covers 16 residues. V lost 1 base and J lost 1; bases outside the gene matches: 4. The CDR3 reads CASSLFGTGPQETQYF. In DNA, the CDR3 is TGTGCCAGCAGTTTATTTGGGACAGGGCCCCAAGAGACCCAGTACTTC.